The 30 T cell receptor beta chains presented below share a single source sample, sequenced in a study of blood T cell repertoires in COVID-19. Method: immunoSEQ multiplex PCR; TCRdb's copy keeps in-frame clones and lacks some. Among more than 250,000 clones listed, around 80% were seen once. The sequenced sample consisted of PBMCs or T cells enriched from blood (not recorded which). The receptors come from a middle-aged man who had been exposed to COVID-19.

This chain links TRBV4-1 with TRBJ1-5; no definite D call. The CDR3 has 15 amino acids. Germline V gives CDR1 MGHRA, CDR2 YSYEKL. Trimming shortened V by 0 bases and J by 3 bases, and 9 bases separated the two germline ends. The CDR3 loop reads CASSQDSTDNQPQHF. CDR3 bases: TGCGCCAGCAGCCAAGACAGTACAGACAATCAGCCCCAGCATTTT.

V and J are TRBV18 and TRBJ2-4; D not certain. The V gene's germline CDR1 is KGHSH and CDR2 LQKENI. The V end was cut by 3 bases, the J end by 2 bases, with 11 bases between. The CDR3 consists of 15 residues. The CDR3 DNA reads as TGTGCCAGCTCACCCCCATCCGGGTCCAAAAACATTCAGTACTTC. It codes for CASSPPSGSKNIQYF. The complete variable domain, with remaining parts taken from reference TRBV18 and TRBJ2-4, reads NAGVMQNPRHLVRRRGQEARLRCSPMKGHSHVYWYRQLPEEGLKFMVYLQKENIIDESGMPKERFSAEFPKEGPSILRIQQVVRGDSAAYFCASSPPSGSKNIQYFGAGTRLSVL.

The J gene is TRBJ1-4, the V gene TRBV9, with 7 nucleotides matching TRBD1. CDR3 length: 17 amino acids. Germline CDR1 reads SGDLS; CDR2 reads YYNGEE. V lost 0 bases and J lost 3; bases outside the gene matches: 8. CDR3 in amino acids: CASSVGQGGDSNEKLFF. In DNA form, the CDR3 reads TGTGCCAGCAGCGTAGGGCAGGGGGGCGATTCTAATGAAAAACTGTTTTTT.

To note about this clone: Other nucleotide sequences in the sample specify the same CDR3. The chain links TRBV9 to TRBJ2-1; 7 bases agree with TRBD2. The V gene's germline CDR1 is SGDLS and CDR2 YYNGEE. The trim removed 0 bases at V and 3 bases at J, leaving 6 bases unmatched. The CDR3 totals 16 residues. The CDR3 spells CASSVGVAGGYNEQFF. The CDR3 nucleotides read TGTGCCAGCAGCGTAGGAGTAGCGGGCGGCTACAATGAGCAGTTCTTC.

V gene TRBV9 combines with J gene TRBJ1-2; 9 nucleotides align to TRBD1. This CDR3 has 13 amino acids. Unmatched junction bases numbered 4, after V lost 4 bases and J lost 6 bases. CDR1 and CDR2 (germline): SGDLS, YYNGEE. The CDR3: CASSIRQGDGYTF. The CDR3 nucleotides read TGTGCCAGCAGCATCCGACAGGGGGATGGCTACACCTTC.

The chain employs TRBV6-5 and TRBJ2-5, with TRBD2 matching 8 bases. The ends lost 6 bases at V and 3 bases at J; junction bases unmatched: 9. This CDR3 spans 15 amino acids. Germline loops: CDR1 MNHEY, CDR2 SVGAGI. In DNA, the CDR3 is TGTGCCAGCAGCGGACTAGCCAGAGGGGAAGAGACCCAGTACTTC. This sequence encodes CASSGLARGEETQYF.

This clone occurred once. The rearrangement uses TRBV6-5 and TRBJ2-7; TRBD1 aligns across 7 bases. This CDR3 has 14 residues. V lost 5 bases and J lost 0; bases outside the gene matches: 4. Germline V gives CDR1 MNHEY, CDR2 SVGAGI. CDR3 in DNA: TGTGCCAGCAGTACCGGGACAGCCTCCTACGAGCAGTACTTC. Translation gives CASSTGTASYEQYF.

CDR3 loop: CASSLPSSGSRDEQFF. The CDR3 nucleotides read TGTGCCAGCAGCTTGCCGTCTAGCGGGAGTAGAGATGAGCAGTTCTTC. The V gene is TRBV5-4, the J gene TRBJ2-1; TRBD2 matches at 10 bases. This CDR3 spans 16 amino acids. V lost 1 base, J lost 8 bases, and 9 bases stayed unmatched. Germline V gene lookup returns CDR1 SGHNT and CDR2 YYREEE (reference sequence).

In its sample, this clone was seen a few times. V is TRBV10-1 and J is TRBJ2-2, with TRBD1 matching over 12 bases. Trimming took 6 bases from V and 7 from J; bases not matched to a gene: 24. The CDR3 is 21 residues long. CDR1 and CDR2 (germline): WNHNN, SYGVQD (reference sequence). CDR3 amino acids: CASSEDETNGTGGDSLGELFF. CDR3 nucleotides: TGCGCCAGCAGCGAAGACGAAACTAACGGGACAGGGGGCGATTCACTCGGGGAGCTGTTTTTT.

The chain uses TRBV15 and TRBJ1-6; D unresolved. Germline V gene sequence: CDR1 LNHNV, CDR2 YYDKDF (reference sequence). CDR3 length equals 15 residues. Trimming took 3 bases from V and 9 from J, leaving 15 bases between them. CDR3 in DNA: TGTGCCACCAGCAGCGCCGGGATCGGAGGTTCACCCCTCCACTTT. Translated, it gives CATSSAGIGGSPLHF.

In nucleotides, the CDR3 is TGCAGCGTTATATCGACCGGGACAGGGCTTGGGGGCGGGGAGCTGTTTTTT. This translates into CSVISTGTGLGGGELFF. V gene TRBV29-1 combines with J gene TRBJ2-2; the match to TRBD1 covers 9 bases. The trim removed 5 bases at V and 7 bases at J, leaving 17 bases unmatched. Germline-derived CDR1 and CDR2 are SQVTM and ANQGSEA. This CDR3 comprises 17 residues.

This chain joins TRBV2 and TRBJ2-1; 13 nucleotides agree with TRBD2. The length of the CDR3 is 15 residues. Germline assignment: CDR1 SNHLY and CDR2 FYNNEI. Unmatched junction bases numbered 12, after V lost 6 bases and J lost 13 bases. As DNA, the CDR3 is TGTGCCAGCAGGCCCCCGGGACTAGCGGGATTGGGCCAGTTCTTC. The encoded protein is CASRPPGLAGLGQFF.

The chain combines TRBV30 with TRBJ1-1; 7 bases fit TRBD1. The germline V gene encodes CDR1 GTSNPN and CDR2 SVGIG (reference sequence). V was pared by 1 base and J by 4 bases, with 3 bases of the junction left unmatched. The CDR3 is 13 amino acids. CDR3 loop: CAWSDYRGTEAFF. The CDR3, as DNA: TGTGCCTGGAGTGATTACAGGGGCACTGAAGCTTTCTTT.

The CDR3 DNA follows: TGTGCCAGCGTTTGGGGACAGGGTAACACCGGGGAGCTGTTTTTT. As protein: CASVWGQGNTGELFF. This chain uses TRBV2 with TRBJ2-2; 9 nucleotides agree with TRBD1. Germline V gene sequence: CDR1 SNHLY, CDR2 FYNNEI. The V gene end was trimmed by 8 bases and the J gene end by 2 bases; junction bases not matched to a gene: 6. This CDR3 contains 15 residues.

This clone showed up just once. This sequence joins TRBV5-8 and TRBJ2-7; a weak D match, TRBD1 (5 bases). CDR3 length: 15 amino acids. V gave up 2 bases and J gave up 6 bases, with 18 bases separating them. CDR1 and CDR2 from the germline V gene are SGHTS and YDEGEE. CDR3 sequence: CASSLFSGNLREQYF. CDR3 sequence (DNA): TGTGCCAGCAGCTTATTTTCAGGGAATTTACGCGAGCAGTACTTC.

The chain links TRBV10-1 to TRBJ2-2; 9 bases are shared with TRBD2. V shed 3 bases, J shed 3 bases, and the junction held 11 bases outside the gene matches. From germline, CDR1 is WNHNN and CDR2 SYGVQD (reference sequence). This CDR3 region has 18 residues. The CDR3 loop is CASSELPGSGSYTGELFF. CDR3 in DNA: TGCGCCAGCAGTGAACTCCCTGGTAGCGGGAGTTACACCGGGGAGCTGTTTTTT.

The chain employs TRBV24-1 and TRBJ2-3; D possibly corresponds to TRBD2 (5 bases). CDR3 length: 13 residues. Looked up from germline, CDR1 is KGHDR and CDR2 is SFDVKD. The V end lost 7 bases, the J end lost 3 bases, and 10 bases lay between the germline ends. CDR3 sequence: CATRDGMTDTQYF. In DNA, the CDR3 is TGTGCCACCAGGGACGGGATGACAGATACGCAGTATTTT.

The V gene is TRBV7-6, the J gene TRBJ2-5, with D possibly TRBD2 on 5 matching bases. This CDR3 is 14 amino acids long. Germline CDR1 SGHVS, CDR2 FNYEAQ. V lost 1 base and J lost 0, with 6 bases in between. DNA of the CDR3: TGTGCCAGCAGCTTAGGCGGGTACCAAGAGACCCAGTACTTC. Amino acid sequence: CASSLGGYQETQYF.

This clone was recorded a few times. Here the CDR3 reads CASRTVARVNTIYF. The CDR3 nucleotides read TGTGCCTCCCGGACAGTAGCACGGGTAAACACCATATATTTT. The genes are TRBV30 and TRBJ1-3, with a tentative D call TRBD1 (6 bases). Trimming stripped 7 bases from V and 6 bases from J, with 19 bases between. The CDR3 contains 14 residues. Germline V gene lookup returns CDR1 GTSNPN and CDR2 SVGIG (reference sequence).

V usage is TRBV5-4 and J usage is TRBJ2-7; TRBD2 matches 10 bases. The CDR3 has 18 amino acids. Germline V CDR1 and CDR2: SGHNT, YYREEE (reference sequence). The ends lost 0 bases at V and 3 bases at J; junction bases unmatched: 12. This chain's CDR3 is CASSLGSAGGGVFYEQYF. CDR3 nucleotide sequence: TGTGCCAGCAGCTTGGGCTCAGCGGGAGGGGGGGTGTTCTACGAGCAGTACTTC.

This clone was recorded only once. This chain links TRBV4-1 with TRBJ1-5; D is ambiguous. Trimming took 0 bases from V and 1 from J, leaving 10 bases between them. This CDR3 has 16 amino acids. Germline V gene lookup returns CDR1 MGHRA and CDR2 YSYEKL. The CDR3 protein is CASSQEGHGSNQPQHF. Here the CDR3 DNA reads TGCGCCAGCAGCCAAGAAGGTCACGGGAGCAATCAGCCCCAGCATTTT.

J is TRBJ2-1 and V is TRBV10-1; 9 bases fit TRBD1. CDR1 WNHNN and CDR2 SYGVQD come from the germline V gene (reference sequence). V trimming: 4 bases; J trimming: 7 bases; junction bases outside the gene matches: 8. This CDR3 has 15 amino acids. The CDR3 DNA reads TGCGCCAGCAGTGCAACAACAGGGGGCCGGAATGAGCAGTTCTTC. Translating it yields CASSATTGGRNEQFF.

The chain combines TRBV9 with TRBJ2-2, with D tentatively TRBD2 (6 bases). Germline loops: CDR1 SGDLS, CDR2 YYNGEE. This CDR3 comprises 21 residues. The ends were cut back, 0 bases at V and 3 bases at J, with 27 bases in the middle. Written as DNA, the CDR3 is TGTGCCAGCAGCGTAGCAACACCAGGAAGTTTGCGCGGGATGGACACCGGGGAGCTGTTTTTT. It yields the protein CASSVATPGSLRGMDTGELFF.

The gene calls are TRBV19 and TRBJ2-1; D gene unclear. The germline gives CDR1 LNHDA, CDR2 SQIVND (reference sequence). The CDR3 has 13 residues. The V and J ends lost 6 bases and 8 bases respectively, with 14 bases between them. The CDR3, as DNA: TGTGCCAGTAGCGATTTGCCCGCGGATGAGCAGTTCTTC. It codes for CASSDLPADEQFF.

This rearrangement joins TRBV6-5 to TRBJ2-1, with a possible D match to TRBD1 (6 bases). V dropped 6 bases and J dropped 0 bases, with 9 bases sitting between them. Germline loops: CDR1 MNHEY, CDR2 SVGAGI. CDR3 length: 14 residues. The CDR3 sequence: CASRGQNSYNEQFF. CDR3 DNA sequence: TGTGCCAGCAGAGGACAGAACTCCTACAATGAGCAGTTCTTC.

The genes are TRBV5-4 and TRBJ2-1, with 9 bases identical to TRBD1. The CDR3 runs to 16 residues. J lost 5 bases, V lost 4 bases, and 10 bases had no gene match. Germline V lookup: CDR1 SGHNT, CDR2 YYREEE (reference sequence). CDR3 sequence: CASSITGTGHNNEQFF. The DNA for the CDR3 is TGTGCCAGCAGCATCACGGGGACAGGGCATAACAATGAGCAGTTCTTC.

The V call is TRBV3-1 (or the pseudogene TRBV3-2), the J call TRBJ2-7; 8 positions agree with TRBD1. Germline values: CDR1 LGHDT, CDR2 YNNKEL (reference sequence). Germline trimming cut 4 bases from V and 2 bases from J; bases unmatched to any gene: 7. The CDR3 contains 15 residues. CDR3 coding DNA: TGTGCCAGCAGCCCCCGGGACAGGCTAACCTACGAGCAGTACTTC. This translates into CASSPRDRLTYEQYF.

This clone was picked up one time. This rearrangement joins TRBV30 to TRBJ1-2; D ambiguous. V shed 2 bases and J shed 8 bases, with 24 bases lying between them. Germline CDR1 reads GTSNPN; CDR2 reads SVGIG (reference sequence). The CDR3 sequence is 16 residues long. CDR3 nucleotides: TGTGCCTGGAGTCCCCCCGATGGGGAGGTACTTATCGGCTACACCTTC. It yields the protein CAWSPPDGEVLIGYTF. The full variable domain, with the rest looked up from reference TRBV30 and TRBJ1-2, is SQTIHQWPATLVQPVGSPLSLECTVEGTSNPNLYWYRQAAGRGLQLLFYSVGIGQISSEVPQNLSASRPQDRQFILSSKKLLLSDSGFYLCAWSPPDGEVLIGYTFGSGTRLTVV.

The chain joins TRBV24-1 to TRBJ2-5; D gene unclear. From germline, CDR1 is KGHDR and CDR2 SFDVKD. V was clipped by 9 bases and J by 5 bases, with 15 bases between them. This CDR3 comprises 13 residues. CDR3 nucleotides: TGTGCCACCCAACCCCCCTCACTCGAGACCCAGTACTTC. The encoded protein is CATQPPSLETQYF.

The rearrangement links TRBV14 to TRBJ1-5, with 8 bases identical to TRBD1. Germline V gene sequence: CDR1 SGHDN, CDR2 FVKESK. V gave up 6 bases and J gave up 2 bases; unmatched junction bases: 15. CDR3 size: 18 residues. For the CDR3, the DNA is TGTGCCAGCAGTCCCCACCTTGAGGACAGGGAGGGCAATCAGCCCCAGCATTTT. This translates into CASSPHLEDREGNQPQHF.